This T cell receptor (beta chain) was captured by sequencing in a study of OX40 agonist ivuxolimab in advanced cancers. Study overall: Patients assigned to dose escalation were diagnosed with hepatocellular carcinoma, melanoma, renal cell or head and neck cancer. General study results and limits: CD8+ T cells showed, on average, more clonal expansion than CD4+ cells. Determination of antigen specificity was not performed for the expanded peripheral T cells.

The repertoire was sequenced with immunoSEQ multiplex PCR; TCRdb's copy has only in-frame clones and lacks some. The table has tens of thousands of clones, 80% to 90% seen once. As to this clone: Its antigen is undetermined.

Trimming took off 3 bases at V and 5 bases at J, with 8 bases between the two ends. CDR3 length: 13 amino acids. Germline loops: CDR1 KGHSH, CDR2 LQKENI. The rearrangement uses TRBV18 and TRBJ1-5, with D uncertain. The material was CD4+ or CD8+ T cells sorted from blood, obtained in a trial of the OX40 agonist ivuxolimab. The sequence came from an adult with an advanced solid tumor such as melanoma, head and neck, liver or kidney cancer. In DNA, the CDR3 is TGTGCCAGCTCACCGCGGAGGGATCAGCCCCAGCATTTT. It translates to CASSPRRDQPQHF. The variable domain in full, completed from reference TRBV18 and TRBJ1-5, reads NAGVMQNPRHLVRRRGQEARLRCSPMKGHSHVYWYRQLPEEGLKFMVYLQKENIIDESGMPKERFSAEFPKEGPSILRIQQVVRGDSAAYFCASSPRRDQPQHFGDGTRLSIL.